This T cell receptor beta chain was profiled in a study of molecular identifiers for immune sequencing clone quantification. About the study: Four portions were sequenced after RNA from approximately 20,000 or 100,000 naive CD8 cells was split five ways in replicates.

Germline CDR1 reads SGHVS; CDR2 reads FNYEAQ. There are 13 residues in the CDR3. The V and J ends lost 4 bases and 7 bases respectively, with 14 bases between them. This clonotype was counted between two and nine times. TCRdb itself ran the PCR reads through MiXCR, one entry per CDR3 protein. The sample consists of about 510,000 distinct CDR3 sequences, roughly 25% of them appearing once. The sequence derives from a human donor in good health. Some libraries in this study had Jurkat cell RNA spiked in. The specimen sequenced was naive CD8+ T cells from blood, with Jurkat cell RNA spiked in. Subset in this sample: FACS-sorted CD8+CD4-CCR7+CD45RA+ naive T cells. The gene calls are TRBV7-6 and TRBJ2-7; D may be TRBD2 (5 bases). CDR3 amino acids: CASSSEGFGEQYF. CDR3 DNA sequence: TGTGCCAGCAGCTCCGAGGGATTTGGGGAGCAGTACTTC.